Each of the 23 T cell receptor beta chains below was sequenced from the same sample in a study of T cell repertoires in cytomegalovirus infection. TCRdb redid the calling of the reads with MiXCR, one entry per CDR3 protein. Counted here are approximately 500,000 distinct CDR3 sequences, more than 25% occurring once; the ten biggest clones make up under 15%. Sequences were obtained from PBMCs. These receptors were taken from a human donor in good health (CMV status not recorded). Some clones in this sample may be carry-over from other donors' samples.

The V gene is TRBV7-9, the J gene TRBJ2-1, with a possible D match to TRBD2 (5 bases). Germline loops: CDR1 SEHNR, CDR2 FQNEAQ (reference sequence). Trimming removed 2 bases at V and 4 bases at J, with 9 bases between. CDR3 length equals 14 residues. The CDR3 DNA follows: TGTGCCAGCAGCTTACAATCGGGGTACAATGAGCAGTTCTTC. This translates into CASSLQSGYNEQFF.

This clonotype came up many times. V and J are TRBV7-2 and TRBJ1-1, with 12 bases lining up with TRBD1. The CDR3 spans 16 residues. Per the germline V gene, CDR1 is SGHTA and CDR2 is FQGNSA. V gave up 4 bases and J gave up 8 bases; unmatched junction bases: 11. The CDR3 reads CASSSSPGQGAREAFF. CDR3 sequence (DNA): TGTGCCAGCAGCTCATCCCCGGGACAGGGGGCGCGGGAAGCTTTCTTT.

This clonotype has ten or more counts. This sequence joins TRBV7-8 and TRBJ1-5, with a weak D call TRBD1 (6 bases). Germline CDR1 is SGHVS and CDR2 is FQNEAQ. This CDR3 is built from 16 residues. Trimming left V 8 bases short and J 3 bases short, with 20 bases between. The CDR3: CASDKGGLLNNQPQHF. In DNA form, the CDR3 reads TGTGCCAGCGACAAAGGGGGTCTTTTAAACAATCAGCCCCAGCATTTT. Combining the CDR3 with reference TRBV7-8 and TRBJ1-5 gives the whole variable domain GAGVSQSPRYKVAKRGQDVALRCDPISGHVSLFWYQQALGQGPEFLTYFQNEAQLDKSGLPSDRFFAERPEGSVSTLKIQRTQQEDSAVYLCASDKGGLLNNQPQHFGDGTRLSIL.

The chain links TRBV6-2 or TRBV6-3 to TRBJ2-5; D ambiguous. The CDR3 is 12 amino acids. The V end lost 2 bases, the J end lost 4 bases, and 5 bases lay between the germline ends. Looked up from germline, CDR1 is MNHEY and CDR2 is SVGEGT. CDR3 sequence: CASSYPGETQYF. The CDR3 DNA follows: TGTGCCAGCAGTTACCCTGGAGAGACCCAGTACTTC.

This clonotype was observed once. The chain links TRBV29-1 to TRBJ2-3; TRBD2 is a possible D gene (6 bases). CDR3 size: 13 residues. The V gene's germline CDR1 is SQVTM and CDR2 ANQGSEA. V lost 4 bases, J lost 4 bases, and 12 bases lay in between. The CDR3 DNA reads as TGCAGCGTTGTGGAGGGCCGGTCAGATACGCAGTATTTT. Encoded protein: CSVVEGRSDTQYF.

A few counts support this clonotype. V usage is TRBV27 and J usage is TRBJ2-2, with D possibly TRBD1 on 6 matching bases. CDR1 is MNHEY and CDR2 is SMNVEV in the germline V gene (reference sequence). CDR3 length: 13 residues. Trimming stripped 10 bases from V and 7 bases from J, with 16 bases between. CDR3 loop: CATKTGQHGELFF. The CDR3 DNA follows: TGTGCCACGAAAACCGGACAGCACGGGGAGCTGTTTTTT.

This clonotype appeared a few times. This chain's CDR3 is CASSQDSPGLVGHNEQFF. The DNA of the CDR3 is TGCGCCAGCAGCCAAGATAGTCCGGGACTAGTTGGCCACAATGAGCAGTTCTTC. The chain uses TRBV4-1 and TRBJ2-1; 8 nucleotides align to TRBD2. V lost 0 bases, J lost 5 bases, and 12 bases stayed unmatched. The CDR3 runs 18 residues. Germline CDR1 is MGHRA and CDR2 is YSYEKL.

This clonotype was observed a handful of times. The gene calls are TRBV29-1 and TRBJ2-7; 8 bases fit TRBD1. J was trimmed by 5 bases and V by 2 bases; bases with no gene match: 5. Germline assignment: CDR1 SQVTM and CDR2 ANQGSEA. The CDR3 sequence is 13 residues long. The CDR3 reads CSVETQGVNEQYF. The CDR3 DNA is TGCAGCGTTGAAACACAGGGGGTGAACGAGCAGTACTTC.

This sequence joins TRBV7-9 and TRBJ2-3; no definite D call. Germline CDR1 reads SEHNR; CDR2 reads FQNEAQ (reference sequence). Trimming pared 5 bases from V and 2 bases from J, leaving 14 bases between. This CDR3 region has 15 residues. The CDR3 DNA reads as TGTGCCAGCAGCCGCCGGGTCCGCAACACAGATACGCAGTATTTT. Encoded protein: CASSRRVRNTDTQYF.

This clonotype was observed a handful of times. The genes are TRBV7-2 and TRBJ2-7, with 8 bases matching TRBD2. Germline V gives CDR1 SGHTA, CDR2 FQGNSA. The CDR3 is 13 residues long. V trimming: 5 bases; J trimming: 3 bases; junction bases outside the gene matches: 3. Here the CDR3 reads CASSRLANYEQYV. In DNA form, the CDR3 reads TGTGCCAGCAGCAGACTAGCGAACTACGAGCAGTACGTC.

This clonotype appeared a few times. This chain connects TRBV7-8 to TRBJ2-7; D perhaps matches TRBD1 (6 bases). Germline assignment: CDR1 SGHVS and CDR2 FQNEAQ. The CDR3 has 12 residues. V gave up 5 bases and J gave up 9 bases, with 14 bases separating them. The CDR3 nucleotides are TGTGCCAGCAGCGAACACAGGGAAGGGCAGTACTTC. It is translated as CASSEHREGQYF.

The rearrangement uses TRBV14 and TRBJ1-2; tentatively, D is TRBD1 (5 bases). V gave up 0 bases and J gave up 5 bases, with 13 bases separating them. Germline V gives CDR1 SGHDN, CDR2 FVKESK. CDR3 length: 15 residues. CDR3 sequence reads: CASSQDFRQLYGYTF. CDR3 in DNA: TGTGCCAGCAGCCAAGATTTTAGACAGCTTTATGGCTACACCTTC.

This clonotype was detected only a few times. The gene calls are TRBV4-1 and TRBJ1-4; D unresolved. CDR3 length equals 15 residues. Germline V gene lookup returns CDR1 MGHRA and CDR2 YSYEKL. Trimming pared 0 bases from V and 8 bases from J, leaving 13 bases between. The CDR3 is CASSQESRAREKLFF. The CDR3 DNA is TGCGCCAGCAGCCAAGAGTCCCGGGCTAGGGAAAAACTGTTTTTT.

In this sample, this clonotype turned up a few times. The genes are TRBV19 and TRBJ2-3, with 10 bases that match TRBD1. This CDR3 comprises 15 residues. From germline, CDR1 is LNHDA and CDR2 SQIVND (reference sequence). The V and J ends lost 6 bases and 5 bases, in that order; junction bases with no gene match: 8. The CDR3 DNA is TGTGCCAGTAGCCCCGACAGGGGGCTGGTAGATACGCAGTATTTT. Protein sequence: CASSPDRGLVDTQYF. The variable domain in full, with the rest retrieved from reference TRBV19 and TRBJ2-3, is DGGITQSPKYLFRKEGQNVTLSCEQNLNHDAMYWYRQDPGQGLRLIYYSQIVNDFQKGDIAEGYSVSREKKESFPLTVTSAQKNPTAFYLCASSPDRGLVDTQYFGPGTRLTVL.

The rearrangement uses TRBV6-5 and TRBJ2-3, with D perhaps matching TRBD1 (6 bases). Trimming cost V 6 bases and J 4 bases, with 8 bases left between them. The CDR3 is 12 amino acids. The germline V gene has CDR1 MNHEY and CDR2 SVGAGI. The DNA for the CDR3 is TGTGCCAGCAGGTCAGGGGCAGATACGCAGTATTTT. Translation: CASRSGADTQYF.

The chain carries TRBV6-2 or TRBV6-3 and TRBJ2-1, with D possibly TRBD2 on 5 matching bases. Germline values: CDR1 MNHEY, CDR2 SVGEGT. The CDR3 is 15 residues long. Trimming took off 6 bases at V and 4 bases at J, with 16 bases between the two ends. The CDR3 coding sequence is TGTGCCAGCAGCCCCGGGAAGTTGAGGTACAATGAGCAGTTCTTC. Encoded protein: CASSPGKLRYNEQFF.

With respect to this clonotype: A read error is possible here, since a much larger clone lies one base away. The gene calls are TRBV7-2 and TRBJ2-2; 7 positions match TRBD2. V trimming: 5 bases; J trimming: 13 bases; junction bases outside the gene matches: 16. The length of the CDR3 is 15 residues. Germline loops: CDR1 SGHTA, CDR2 FQGNSA. The CDR3 reads CASSLPDPPGRALFF. The DNA of the CDR3 is TGTGCCAGCAGCCTCCCCGACCCCCCTGGGAGGGCGCTGTTTTTT.

This clonotype was detected ten times or more. The rearrangement links TRBV6-5 to TRBJ2-1, with TRBD2 matching 8 bases. V was clipped by 2 bases and J by 6 bases; unmatched bases: 9. CDR3 length equals 16 residues. CDR1 and CDR2 from the germline V gene are MNHEY and SVGAGI. The CDR3 coding sequence is TGTGCCAGCAGTTACCAAGCGGGAGTGGGGCTCAATGAGCAGTTCTTC. Translation gives CASSYQAGVGLNEQFF.

This clonotype was observed once. This chain joins TRBV2 and TRBJ2-3, with a tentative D call TRBD1 (6 bases). CDR1 is SNHLY, CDR2 FYNNEI, per germline. Between the trimmed V and J ends, which lost 6 bases and 0 bases, there was a span of 13 bases. The CDR3 is made up of 15 amino acids. The CDR3 nucleotides read TGTGCCAGCAGCGAACAGGGACAAAGCACAGATACGCAGTATTTT. The encoded protein is CASSEQGQSTDTQYF. Full variable domain (remainder filled in from reference TRBV2 and TRBJ2-3): EPEVTQTPSHQVTQMGQEVILRCVPISNHLYFYWYRQILGQKVEFLVSFYNNEISEKSEIFDDQFSVERPDGSNFTLKIRSTKLEDSAMYFCASSEQGQSTDTQYFGPGTRLTVL.

This chain connects TRBV4-3 to TRBJ1-1; no clear D gene. The CDR3 consists of 15 residues. Trimming pared 0 bases from V and 4 bases from J, leaving 12 bases between. The germline V gene has CDR1 LGHNA and CDR2 YSLEER. CDR3: CASSQDLMSGTEAFF. The CDR3, as DNA: TGCGCCAGCAGCCAAGATCTGATGTCAGGCACTGAAGCTTTCTTT.

In this sample, this clonotype turned up a few times. The chain joins TRBV12-3 or TRBV12-4 to TRBJ2-1, with TRBD2 as a possible D gene (7 bases). CDR3 length: 15 residues. V shed 1 base and J shed 8 bases, with 15 bases lying between them. Written as DNA, the CDR3 is TGTGCCAGCAGTTTAGAGGCGGGAGCAGGGGATGAGCAGTTCTTC. It translates to CASSLEAGAGDEQFF.

The rearrangement joins TRBV27 to TRBJ2-2, with 7 bases lining up with TRBD2. Unmatched junction bases numbered 0, after V lost 8 bases and J lost 3 bases. CDR1 is MNHEY, CDR2 SMNVEV, per germline (reference sequence). The CDR3 has 12 amino acids. The CDR3 loop reads CASAGDTGELFF. In nucleotides, the CDR3 is TGTGCCAGCGCGGGGGACACCGGGGAGCTGTTTTTT.

The rearrangement links TRBV7-8 to TRBJ2-7, with 11 bases fitting TRBD2. Trimming took 2 bases from V and 5 from J; bases not matched to a gene: 8. This CDR3 comprises 16 residues. CDR1 and CDR2 from the germline V gene are SGHVS and FQNEAQ. The CDR3 DNA is TGTGCCAGCAGCTTAAGTGGACTAGCGGGTGCTAACGAGCAGTACGTC. This encodes CASSLSGLAGANEQYV.